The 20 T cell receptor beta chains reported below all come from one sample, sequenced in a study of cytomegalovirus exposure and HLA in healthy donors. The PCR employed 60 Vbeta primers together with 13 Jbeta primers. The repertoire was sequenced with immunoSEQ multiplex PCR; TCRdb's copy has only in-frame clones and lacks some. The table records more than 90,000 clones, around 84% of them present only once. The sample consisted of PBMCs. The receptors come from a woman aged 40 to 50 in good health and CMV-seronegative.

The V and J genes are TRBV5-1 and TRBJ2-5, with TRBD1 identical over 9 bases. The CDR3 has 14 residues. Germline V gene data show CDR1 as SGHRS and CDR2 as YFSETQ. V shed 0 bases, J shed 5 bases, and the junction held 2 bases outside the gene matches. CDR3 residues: CASSLVGTGETQYF. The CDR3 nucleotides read TGCGCCAGCAGCTTGGTGGGGACAGGGGAGACCCAGTACTTC. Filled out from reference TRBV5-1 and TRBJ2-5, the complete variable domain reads KAGVTQTPRYLIKTRGQQVTLSCSPISGHRSVSWYQQTPGQGLQFLFEYFSETQRNKGNFPGRFSGRQFSNSRSEMNVSTLELGDSALYLCASSLVGTGETQYFGPGTRLLVL.

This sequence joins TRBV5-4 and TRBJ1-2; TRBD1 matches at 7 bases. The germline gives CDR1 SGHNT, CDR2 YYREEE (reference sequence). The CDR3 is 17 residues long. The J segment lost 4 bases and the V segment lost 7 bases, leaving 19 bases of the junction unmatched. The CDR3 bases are TGTGCCAGCTCCTCTCAGCGCCCGGGACAGCAATTCTATGGCTACACCTTC. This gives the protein CASSSQRPGQQFYGYTF.

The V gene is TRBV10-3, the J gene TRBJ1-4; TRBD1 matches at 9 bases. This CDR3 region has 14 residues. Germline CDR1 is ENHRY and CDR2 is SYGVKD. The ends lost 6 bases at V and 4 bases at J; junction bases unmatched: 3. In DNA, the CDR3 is TGTGCCATCAGGGGACAGGGCCTTAATGAAAAACTGTTTTTT. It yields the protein CAIRGQGLNEKLFF.

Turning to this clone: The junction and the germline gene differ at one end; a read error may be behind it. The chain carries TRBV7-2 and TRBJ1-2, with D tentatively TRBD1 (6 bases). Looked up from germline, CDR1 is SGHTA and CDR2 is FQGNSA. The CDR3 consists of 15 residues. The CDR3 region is CASSATAGVAYAYTF. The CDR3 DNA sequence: TGTGCCAGCAGCGCGACCGCAGGGGTTGCCTATGCCTACACCTTC.

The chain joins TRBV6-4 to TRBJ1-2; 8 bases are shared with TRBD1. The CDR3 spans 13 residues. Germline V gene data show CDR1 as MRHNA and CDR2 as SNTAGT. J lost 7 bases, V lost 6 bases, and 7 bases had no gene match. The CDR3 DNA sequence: TGTGCCAGCAGCCCAGGGGGCGAACGTGGCTACACCTTC. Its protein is CASSPGGERGYTF.

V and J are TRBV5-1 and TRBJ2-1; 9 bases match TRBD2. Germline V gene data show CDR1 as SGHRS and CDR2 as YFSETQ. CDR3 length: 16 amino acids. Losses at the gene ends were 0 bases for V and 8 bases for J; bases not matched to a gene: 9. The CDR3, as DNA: TGCGCCAGCAGCTTGGTATGGCGGGAGGGCCACGATGAGCAGTTCTTC. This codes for CASSLVWREGHDEQFF.

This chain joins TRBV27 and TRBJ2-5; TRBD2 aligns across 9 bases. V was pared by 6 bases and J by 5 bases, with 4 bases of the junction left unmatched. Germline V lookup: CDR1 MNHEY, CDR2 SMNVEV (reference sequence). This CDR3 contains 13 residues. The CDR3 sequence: CASRIAGAETQYF. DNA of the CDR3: TGTGCCAGCAGGATAGCGGGGGCGGAGACCCAGTACTTC.

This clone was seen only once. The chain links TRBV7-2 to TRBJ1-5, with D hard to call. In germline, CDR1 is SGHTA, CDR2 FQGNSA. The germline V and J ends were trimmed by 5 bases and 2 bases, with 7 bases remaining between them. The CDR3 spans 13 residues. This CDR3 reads CASSVTGNQPQHF. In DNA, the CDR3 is TGTGCCAGCAGCGTAACGGGCAATCAGCCCCAGCATTTT.

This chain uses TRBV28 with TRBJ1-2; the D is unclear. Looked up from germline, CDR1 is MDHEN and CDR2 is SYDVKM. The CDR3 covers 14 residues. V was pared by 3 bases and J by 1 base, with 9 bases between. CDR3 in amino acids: CASSFATDNYGYTF. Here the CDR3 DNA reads TGTGCCAGCAGTTTTGCCACAGATAACTATGGCTACACCTTC.

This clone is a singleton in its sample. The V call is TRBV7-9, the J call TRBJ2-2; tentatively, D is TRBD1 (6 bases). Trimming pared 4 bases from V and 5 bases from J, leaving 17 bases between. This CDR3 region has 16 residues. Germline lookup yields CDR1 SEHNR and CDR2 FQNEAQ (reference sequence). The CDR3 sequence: CASSSQGSGGTGELFF. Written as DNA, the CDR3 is TGTGCCAGCAGCTCCCAGGGGTCCGGTGGAACCGGGGAGCTGTTTTTT.

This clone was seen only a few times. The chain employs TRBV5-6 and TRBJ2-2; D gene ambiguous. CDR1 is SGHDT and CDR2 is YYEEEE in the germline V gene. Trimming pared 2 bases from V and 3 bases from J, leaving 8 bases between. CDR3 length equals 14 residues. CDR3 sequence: CASSFGSDTGELFF. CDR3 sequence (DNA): TGTGCCAGCAGCTTCGGCAGCGACACCGGGGAGCTGTTTTTT.

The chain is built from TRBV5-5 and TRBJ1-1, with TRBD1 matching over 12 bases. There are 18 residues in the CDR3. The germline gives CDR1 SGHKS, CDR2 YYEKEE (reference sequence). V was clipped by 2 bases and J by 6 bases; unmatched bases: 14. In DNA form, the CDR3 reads TGTGCCAGCAGCTTTATCATAGGGACAGGGGGCGTTGGAGCTGAAGCTTTCTTT. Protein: CASSFIIGTGGVGAEAFF.

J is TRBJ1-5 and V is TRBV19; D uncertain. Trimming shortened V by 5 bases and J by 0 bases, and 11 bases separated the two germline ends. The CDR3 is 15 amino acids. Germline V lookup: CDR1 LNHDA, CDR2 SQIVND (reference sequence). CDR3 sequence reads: CASSPQVFSNQPQHF. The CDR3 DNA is TGTGCCAGTAGTCCTCAGGTCTTTAGCAATCAGCCCCAGCATTTT.

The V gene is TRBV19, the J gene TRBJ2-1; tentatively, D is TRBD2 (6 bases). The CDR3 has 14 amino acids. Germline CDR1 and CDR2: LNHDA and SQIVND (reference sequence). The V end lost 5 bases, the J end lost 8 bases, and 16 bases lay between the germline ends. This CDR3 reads CASSPGLRGYEQFF. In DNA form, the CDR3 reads TGTGCCAGTAGTCCGGGACTTAGAGGTTATGAGCAGTTCTTC.

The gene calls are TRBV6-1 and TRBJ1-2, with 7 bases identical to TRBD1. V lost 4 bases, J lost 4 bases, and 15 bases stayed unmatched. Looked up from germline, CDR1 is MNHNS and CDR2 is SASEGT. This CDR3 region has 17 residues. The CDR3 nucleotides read TGTGCCAGCAGTGGCAGAACAGGGGCCTCAAGGAGCTATGGCTACACCTTC. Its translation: CASSGRTGASRSYGYTF.

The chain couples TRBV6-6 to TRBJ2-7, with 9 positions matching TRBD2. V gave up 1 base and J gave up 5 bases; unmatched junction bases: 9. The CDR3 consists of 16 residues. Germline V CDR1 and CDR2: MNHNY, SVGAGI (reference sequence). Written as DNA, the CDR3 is TGTGCCAGCAGTTACTATGGTAGCGGGAGTGGAAACGAGCAGTACTTC. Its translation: CASSYYGSGSGNEQYF.

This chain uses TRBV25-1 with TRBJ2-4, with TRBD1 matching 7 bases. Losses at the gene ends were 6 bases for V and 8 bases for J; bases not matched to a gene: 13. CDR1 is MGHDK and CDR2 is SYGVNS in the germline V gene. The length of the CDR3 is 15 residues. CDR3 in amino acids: CASSYTVTGRDIQYF. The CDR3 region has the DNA TGTGCCAGCAGCTATACAGTGACAGGGCGGGACATTCAGTACTTC.

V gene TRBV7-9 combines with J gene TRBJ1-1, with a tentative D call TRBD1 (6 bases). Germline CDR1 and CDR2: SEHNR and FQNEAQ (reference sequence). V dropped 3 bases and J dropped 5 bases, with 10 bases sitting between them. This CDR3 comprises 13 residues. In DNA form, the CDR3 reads TGTGCCAGCAGCTTTCTAGGGGGAACTGAAGCTTTCTTT. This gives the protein CASSFLGGTEAFF.

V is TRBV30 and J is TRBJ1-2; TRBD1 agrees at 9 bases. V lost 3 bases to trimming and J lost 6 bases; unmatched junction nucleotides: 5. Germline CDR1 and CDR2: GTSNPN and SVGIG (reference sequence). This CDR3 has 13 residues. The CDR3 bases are TGTGCCTGGAGCATTGGACAGGGGCATGGCTACACCTTC. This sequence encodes CAWSIGQGHGYTF.

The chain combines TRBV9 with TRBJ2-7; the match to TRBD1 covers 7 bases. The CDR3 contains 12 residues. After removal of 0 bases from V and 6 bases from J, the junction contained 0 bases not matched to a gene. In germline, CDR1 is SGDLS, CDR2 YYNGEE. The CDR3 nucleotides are TGTGCCAGCAGCGTAGACAGGGGCGAGCAGTACTTC. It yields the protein CASSVDRGEQYF.